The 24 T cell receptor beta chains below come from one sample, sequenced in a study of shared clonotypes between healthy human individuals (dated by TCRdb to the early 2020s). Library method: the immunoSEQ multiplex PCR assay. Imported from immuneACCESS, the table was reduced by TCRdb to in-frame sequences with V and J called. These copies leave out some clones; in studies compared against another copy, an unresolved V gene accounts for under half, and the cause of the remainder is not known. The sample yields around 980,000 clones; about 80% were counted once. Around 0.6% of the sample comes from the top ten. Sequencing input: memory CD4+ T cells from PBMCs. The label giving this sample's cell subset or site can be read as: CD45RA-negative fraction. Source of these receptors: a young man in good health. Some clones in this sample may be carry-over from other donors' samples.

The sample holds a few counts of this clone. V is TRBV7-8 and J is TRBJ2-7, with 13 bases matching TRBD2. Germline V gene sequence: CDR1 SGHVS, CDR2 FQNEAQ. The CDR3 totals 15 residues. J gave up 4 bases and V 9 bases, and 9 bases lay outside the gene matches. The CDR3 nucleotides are TGTGCCAGTAAAGGACTAGCGGGAGAAGGGTACGAGCAGTACTTC. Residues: CASKGLAGEGYEQYF. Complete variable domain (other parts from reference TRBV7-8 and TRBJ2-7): GAGVSQSPRYKVAKRGQDVALRCDPISGHVSLFWYQQALGQGPEFLTYFQNEAQLDKSGLPSDRFFAERPEGSVSTLKIQRTQQEDSAVYLCASKGLAGEGYEQYFGPGTRLTVT.

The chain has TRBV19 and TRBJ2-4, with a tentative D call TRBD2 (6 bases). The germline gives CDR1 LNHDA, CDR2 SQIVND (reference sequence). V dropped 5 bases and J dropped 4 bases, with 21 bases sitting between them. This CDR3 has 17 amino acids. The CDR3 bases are TGTGCCAGTAGTTCACCCGGGACCCCAGGAGGGAAAAACATTCAGTACTTC. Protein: CASSSPGTPGGKNIQYF.

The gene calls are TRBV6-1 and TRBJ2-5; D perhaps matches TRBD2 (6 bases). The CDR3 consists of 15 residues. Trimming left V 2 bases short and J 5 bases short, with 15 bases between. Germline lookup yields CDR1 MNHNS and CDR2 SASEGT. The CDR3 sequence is CASSEPALASETQYF. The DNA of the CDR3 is TGTGCCAGCAGTGAACCGGCTCTAGCGTCTGAGACCCAGTACTTC.

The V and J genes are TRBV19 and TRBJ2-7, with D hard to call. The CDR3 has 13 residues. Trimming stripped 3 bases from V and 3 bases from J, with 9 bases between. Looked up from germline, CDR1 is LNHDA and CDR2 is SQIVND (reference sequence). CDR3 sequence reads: CASSMGTNYEQYF. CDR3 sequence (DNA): TGTGCCAGTAGTATGGGCACCAACTACGAGCAGTACTTC.

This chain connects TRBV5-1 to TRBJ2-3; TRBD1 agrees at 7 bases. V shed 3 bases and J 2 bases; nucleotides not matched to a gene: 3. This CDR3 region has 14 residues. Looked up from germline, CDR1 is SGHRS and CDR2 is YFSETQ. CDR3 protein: CASSSGQTTDTQYF. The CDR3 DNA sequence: TGCGCCAGCAGCTCGGGACAGACCACAGATACGCAGTATTTT.

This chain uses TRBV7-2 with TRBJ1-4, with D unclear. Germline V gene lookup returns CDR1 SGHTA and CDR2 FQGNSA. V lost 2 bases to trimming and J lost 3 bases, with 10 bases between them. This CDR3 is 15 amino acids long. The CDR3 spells CASSLFVEANEKLFF. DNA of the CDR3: TGTGCCAGCAGCTTATTCGTGGAGGCTAATGAAAAACTGTTTTTT.

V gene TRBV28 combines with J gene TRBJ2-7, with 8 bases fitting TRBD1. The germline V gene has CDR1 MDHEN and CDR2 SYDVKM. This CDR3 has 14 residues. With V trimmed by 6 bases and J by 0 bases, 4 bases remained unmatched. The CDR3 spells CASRRTGGSYEQYF. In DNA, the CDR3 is TGTGCCAGCAGGCGCACAGGGGGCTCCTACGAGCAGTACTTC.

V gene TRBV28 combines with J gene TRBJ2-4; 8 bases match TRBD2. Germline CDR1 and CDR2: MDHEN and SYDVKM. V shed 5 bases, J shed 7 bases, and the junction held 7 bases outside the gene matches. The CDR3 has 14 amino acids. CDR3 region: CASSRPGLGNIQYF. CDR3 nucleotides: TGTGCCAGCAGTCGACCGGGACTAGGGAACATTCAGTACTTC.

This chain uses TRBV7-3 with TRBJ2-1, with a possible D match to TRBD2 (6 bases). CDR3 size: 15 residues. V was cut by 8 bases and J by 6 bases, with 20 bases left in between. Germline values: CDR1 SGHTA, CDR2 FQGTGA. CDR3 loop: CASSKTRDAGNEQFF. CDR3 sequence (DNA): TGTGCCAGCTCAAAGACGCGGGACGCGGGCAATGAGCAGTTCTTC.

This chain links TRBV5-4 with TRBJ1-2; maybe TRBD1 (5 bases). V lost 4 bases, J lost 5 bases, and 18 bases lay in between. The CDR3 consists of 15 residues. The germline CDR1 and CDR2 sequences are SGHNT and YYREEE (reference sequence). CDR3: CASSPEGSTSYGYTF. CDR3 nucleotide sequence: TGTGCCAGCAGCCCGGAGGGGAGTACCTCATATGGCTACACCTTC.

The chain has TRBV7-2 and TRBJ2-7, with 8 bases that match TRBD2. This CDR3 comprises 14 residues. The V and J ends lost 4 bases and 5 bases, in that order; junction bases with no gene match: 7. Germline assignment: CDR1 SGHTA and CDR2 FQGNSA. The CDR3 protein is CASSYQRESHEQYF. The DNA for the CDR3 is TGTGCCAGCAGCTACCAGCGGGAGTCCCACGAGCAGTACTTC.

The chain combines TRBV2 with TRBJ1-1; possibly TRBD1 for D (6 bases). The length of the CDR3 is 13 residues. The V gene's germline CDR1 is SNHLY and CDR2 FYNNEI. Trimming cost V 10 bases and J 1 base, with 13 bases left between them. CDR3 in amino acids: CATCGGSNTEAFF. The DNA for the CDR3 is TGTGCCACCTGTGGGGGCTCGAACACTGAAGCTTTCTTT.

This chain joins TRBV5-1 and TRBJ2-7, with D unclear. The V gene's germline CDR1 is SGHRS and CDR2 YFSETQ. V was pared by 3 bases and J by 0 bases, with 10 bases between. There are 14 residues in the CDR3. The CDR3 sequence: CASSSLPPSYEQYF. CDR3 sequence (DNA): TGCGCCAGCAGCTCCCTTCCACCCTCCTACGAGCAGTACTTC.

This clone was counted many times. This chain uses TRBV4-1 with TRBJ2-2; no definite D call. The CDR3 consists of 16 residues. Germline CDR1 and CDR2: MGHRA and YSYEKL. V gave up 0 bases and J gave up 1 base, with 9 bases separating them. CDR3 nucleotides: TGCGCCAGCAGCCAAGATATAGGACGGAACACCGGGGAGCTGTTTTTT. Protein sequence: CASSQDIGRNTGELFF.

The CDR3 nucleotides read TGCGCCAGCAGCTTGGGAACTAGCGGAGCGGGATACGAGCAGTACTTC. Its protein is CASSLGTSGAGYEQYF. The J gene is TRBJ2-7, the V gene TRBV5-1; TRBD2 matches 8 bases. This CDR3 comprises 16 residues. Losses at the gene ends were 0 bases for V and 4 bases for J; bases not matched to a gene: 9. CDR1 SGHRS and CDR2 YFSETQ come from the germline V gene.

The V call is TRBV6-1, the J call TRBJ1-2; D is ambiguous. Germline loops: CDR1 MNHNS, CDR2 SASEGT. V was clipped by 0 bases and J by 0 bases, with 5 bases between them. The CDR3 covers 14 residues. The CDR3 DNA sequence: TGTGCCAGCAGTGAAGCTCGGGCTAACTATGGCTACACCTTC. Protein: CASSEARANYGYTF.

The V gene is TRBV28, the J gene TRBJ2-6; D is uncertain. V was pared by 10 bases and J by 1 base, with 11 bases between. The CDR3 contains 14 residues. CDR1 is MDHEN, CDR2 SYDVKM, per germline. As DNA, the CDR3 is TGTGCCACCAGGCCAGCTTCTGGGGCCAACGTCCTGACTTTC. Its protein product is CATRPASGANVLTF. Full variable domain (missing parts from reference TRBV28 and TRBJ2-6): DVKVTQSSRYLVKRTGEKVFLECVQDMDHENMFWYRQDPGLGLRLIYFSYDVKMKEKGDIPEGYSVSREKKERFSLILESASTNQTSMYLCATRPASGANVLTFGAGSRLTVL.

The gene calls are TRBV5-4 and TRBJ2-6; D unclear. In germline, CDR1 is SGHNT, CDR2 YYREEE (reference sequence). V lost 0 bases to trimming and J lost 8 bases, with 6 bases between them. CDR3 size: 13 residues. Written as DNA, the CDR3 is TGTGCCAGCAGCTTGGCAAATACCAACGTCCTGACTTTC. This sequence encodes CASSLANTNVLTF.

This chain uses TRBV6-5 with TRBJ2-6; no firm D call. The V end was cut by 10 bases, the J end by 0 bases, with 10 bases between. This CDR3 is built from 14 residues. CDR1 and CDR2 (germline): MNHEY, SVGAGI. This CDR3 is CATKRSSGANVLTF. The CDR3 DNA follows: TGTGCCACTAAGAGGTCCTCTGGGGCCAACGTCCTGACTTTC.

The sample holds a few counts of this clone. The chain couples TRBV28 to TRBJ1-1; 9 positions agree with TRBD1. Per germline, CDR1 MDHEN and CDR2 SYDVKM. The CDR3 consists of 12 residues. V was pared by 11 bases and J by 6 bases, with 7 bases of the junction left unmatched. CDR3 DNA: TGTGCCGGGGGACAGGGTGTTTCTGAAGCTTTCTTT. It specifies CAGGQGVSEAFF.

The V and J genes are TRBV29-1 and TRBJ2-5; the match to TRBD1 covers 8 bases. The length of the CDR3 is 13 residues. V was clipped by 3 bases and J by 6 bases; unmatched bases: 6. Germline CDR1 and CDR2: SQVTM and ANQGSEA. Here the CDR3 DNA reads TGCAGCGTTGACCCCCAGGGGGCGAAGACCCAGTACTTC. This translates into CSVDPQGAKTQYF.

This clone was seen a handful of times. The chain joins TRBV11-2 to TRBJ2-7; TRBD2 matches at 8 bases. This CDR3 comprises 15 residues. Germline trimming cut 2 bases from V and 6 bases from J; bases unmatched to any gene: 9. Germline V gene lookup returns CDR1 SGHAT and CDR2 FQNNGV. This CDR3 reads CASSLTRGGRSEQYF. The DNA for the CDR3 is TGTGCCAGCAGCTTAACGCGGGGCGGGAGGTCCGAGCAGTACTTC. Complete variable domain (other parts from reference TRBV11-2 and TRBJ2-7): EAGVAQSPRYKIIEKRQSVAFWCNPISGHATLYWYQQILGQGPKLLIQFQNNGVVDDSQLPKDRFSAERLKGVDSTLKIQPAKLEDSAVYLCASSLTRGGRSEQYFGPGTRLTVT.

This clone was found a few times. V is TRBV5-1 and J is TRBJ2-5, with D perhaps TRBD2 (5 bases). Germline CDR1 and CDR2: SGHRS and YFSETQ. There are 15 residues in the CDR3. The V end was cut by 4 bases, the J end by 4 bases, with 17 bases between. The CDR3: CASSLGKARGETQYF. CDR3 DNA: TGCGCCAGCAGCCTGGGAAAGGCTCGGGGAGAGACCCAGTACTTC.

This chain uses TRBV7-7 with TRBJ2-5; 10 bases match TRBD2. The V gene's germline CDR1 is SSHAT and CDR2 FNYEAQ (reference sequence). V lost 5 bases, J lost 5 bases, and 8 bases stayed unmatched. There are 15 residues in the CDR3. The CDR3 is CASSRLAGLGETQYF. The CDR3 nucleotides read TGTGCCAGCAGCCGACTAGCGGGCCTCGGGGAGACCCAGTACTTC.